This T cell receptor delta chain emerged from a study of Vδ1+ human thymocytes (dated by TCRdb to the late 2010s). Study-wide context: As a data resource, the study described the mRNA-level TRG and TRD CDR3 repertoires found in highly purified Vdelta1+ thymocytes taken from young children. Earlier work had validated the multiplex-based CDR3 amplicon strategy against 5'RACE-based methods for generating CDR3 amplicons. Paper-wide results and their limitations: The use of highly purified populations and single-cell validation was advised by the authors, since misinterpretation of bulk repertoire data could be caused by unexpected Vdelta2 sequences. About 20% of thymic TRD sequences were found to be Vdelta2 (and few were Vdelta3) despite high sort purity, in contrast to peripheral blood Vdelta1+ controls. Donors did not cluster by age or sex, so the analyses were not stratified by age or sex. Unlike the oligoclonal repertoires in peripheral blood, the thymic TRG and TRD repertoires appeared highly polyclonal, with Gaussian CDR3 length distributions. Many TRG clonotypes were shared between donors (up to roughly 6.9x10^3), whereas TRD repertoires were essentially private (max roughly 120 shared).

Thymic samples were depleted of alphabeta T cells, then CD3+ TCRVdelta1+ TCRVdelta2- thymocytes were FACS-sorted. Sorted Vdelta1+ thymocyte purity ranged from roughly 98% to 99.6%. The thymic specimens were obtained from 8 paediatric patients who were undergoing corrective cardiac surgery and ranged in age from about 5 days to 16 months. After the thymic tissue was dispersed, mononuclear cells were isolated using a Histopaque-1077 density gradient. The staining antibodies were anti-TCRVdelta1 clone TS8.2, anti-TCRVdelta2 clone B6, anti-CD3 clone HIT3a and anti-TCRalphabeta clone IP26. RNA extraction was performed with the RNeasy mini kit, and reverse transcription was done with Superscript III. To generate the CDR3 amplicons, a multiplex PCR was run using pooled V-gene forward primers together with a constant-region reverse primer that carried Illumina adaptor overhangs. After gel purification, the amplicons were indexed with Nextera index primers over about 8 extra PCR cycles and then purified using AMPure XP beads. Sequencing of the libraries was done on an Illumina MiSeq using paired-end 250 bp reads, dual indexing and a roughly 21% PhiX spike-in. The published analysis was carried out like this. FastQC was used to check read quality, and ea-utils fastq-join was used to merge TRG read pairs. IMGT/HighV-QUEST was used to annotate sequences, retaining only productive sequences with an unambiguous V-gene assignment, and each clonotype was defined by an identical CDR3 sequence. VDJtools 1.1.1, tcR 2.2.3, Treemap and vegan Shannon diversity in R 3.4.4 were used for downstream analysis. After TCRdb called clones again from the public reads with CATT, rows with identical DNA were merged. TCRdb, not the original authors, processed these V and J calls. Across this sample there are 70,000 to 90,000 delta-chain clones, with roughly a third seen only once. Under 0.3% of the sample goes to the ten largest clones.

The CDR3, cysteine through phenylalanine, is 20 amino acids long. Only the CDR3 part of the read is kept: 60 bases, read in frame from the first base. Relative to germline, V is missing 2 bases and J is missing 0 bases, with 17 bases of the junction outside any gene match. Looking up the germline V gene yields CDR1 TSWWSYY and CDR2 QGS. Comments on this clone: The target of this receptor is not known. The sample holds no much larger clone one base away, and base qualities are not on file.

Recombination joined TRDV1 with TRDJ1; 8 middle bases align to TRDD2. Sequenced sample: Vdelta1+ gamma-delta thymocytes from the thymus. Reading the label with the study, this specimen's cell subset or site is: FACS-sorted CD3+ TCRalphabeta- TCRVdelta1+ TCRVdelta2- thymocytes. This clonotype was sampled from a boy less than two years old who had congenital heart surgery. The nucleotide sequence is TGTGCTCTTGGGGAATCCATATCACTTCCTACAGGGGCGTACACCGATAAACTCATCTTT. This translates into CALGESISLPTGAYTDKLIF.